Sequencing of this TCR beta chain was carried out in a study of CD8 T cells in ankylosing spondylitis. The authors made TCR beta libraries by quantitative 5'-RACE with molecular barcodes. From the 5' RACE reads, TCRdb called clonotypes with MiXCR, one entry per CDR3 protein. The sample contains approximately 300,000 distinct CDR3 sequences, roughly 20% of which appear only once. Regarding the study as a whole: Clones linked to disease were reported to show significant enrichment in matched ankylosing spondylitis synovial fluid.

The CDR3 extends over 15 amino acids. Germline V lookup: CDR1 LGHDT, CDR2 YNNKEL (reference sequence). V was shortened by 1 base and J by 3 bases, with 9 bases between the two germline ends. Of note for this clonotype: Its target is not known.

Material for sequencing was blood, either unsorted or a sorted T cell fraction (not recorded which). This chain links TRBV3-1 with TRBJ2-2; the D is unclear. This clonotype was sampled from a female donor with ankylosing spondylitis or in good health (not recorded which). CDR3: CASSQVLGYTGELFF. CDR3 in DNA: TGTGCCAGCAGCCAAGTGCTGGGGTACACCGGGGAGCTGTTTTTT.